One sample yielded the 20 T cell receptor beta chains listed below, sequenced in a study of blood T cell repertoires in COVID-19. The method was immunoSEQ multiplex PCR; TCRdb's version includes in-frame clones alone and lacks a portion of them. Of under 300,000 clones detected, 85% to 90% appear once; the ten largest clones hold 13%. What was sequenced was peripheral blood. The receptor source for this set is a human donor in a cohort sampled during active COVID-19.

This CDR3 reads CASSMGTGHYNEQFF. The CDR3 DNA reads as TGTGCCAGTAGTATGGGGACAGGCCACTACAATGAGCAGTTCTTC. This chain uses TRBV19 with TRBJ2-1; 8 nucleotides agree with TRBD1. Germline V CDR1 and CDR2: LNHDA, SQIVND (reference sequence). CDR3 length: 15 amino acids. Trimming took 3 bases from V and 3 from J; bases not matched to a gene: 4.

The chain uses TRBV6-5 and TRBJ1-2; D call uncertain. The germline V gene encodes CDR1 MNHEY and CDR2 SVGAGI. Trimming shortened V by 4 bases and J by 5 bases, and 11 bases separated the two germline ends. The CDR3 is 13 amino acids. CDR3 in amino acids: CASSFRQKYGYTF. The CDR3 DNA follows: TGTGCCAGCAGTTTTCGTCAGAAATATGGCTACACCTTC.

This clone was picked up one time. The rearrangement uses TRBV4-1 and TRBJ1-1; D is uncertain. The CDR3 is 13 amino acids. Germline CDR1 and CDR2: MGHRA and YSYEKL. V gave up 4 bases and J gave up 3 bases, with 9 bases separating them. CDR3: CASSRGWDTEAFF. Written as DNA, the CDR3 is TGCGCCAGCAGCCGAGGGTGGGACACTGAAGCTTTCTTT.

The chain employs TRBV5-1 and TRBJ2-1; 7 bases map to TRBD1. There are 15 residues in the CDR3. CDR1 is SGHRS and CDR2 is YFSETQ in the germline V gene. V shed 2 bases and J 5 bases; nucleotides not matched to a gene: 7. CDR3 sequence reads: CASSFRDSTNNEQFF. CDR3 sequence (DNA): TGCGCCAGCAGCTTTCGGGACAGTACGAACAATGAGCAGTTCTTC.

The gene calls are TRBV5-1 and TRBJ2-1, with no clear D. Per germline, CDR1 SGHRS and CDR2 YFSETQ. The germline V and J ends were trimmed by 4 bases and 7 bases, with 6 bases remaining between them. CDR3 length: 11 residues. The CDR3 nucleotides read TGCGCCAGCAGCGTGTATAATGAGCAGTTCTTC. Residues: CASSVYNEQFF.

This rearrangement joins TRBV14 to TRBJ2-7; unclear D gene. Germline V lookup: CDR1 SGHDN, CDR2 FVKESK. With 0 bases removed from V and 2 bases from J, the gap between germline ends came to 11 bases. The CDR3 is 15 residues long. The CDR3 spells CASSQDSRKTYEQYF. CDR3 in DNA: TGTGCCAGCAGCCAAGACTCGCGGAAAACCTACGAGCAGTACTTC.

In nucleotides, the CDR3 is TGTGCCAGCAGGGCTACAGGAACTAGCACAGATACGCAGTATTTT. Translation: CASRATGTSTDTQYF. This sequence joins TRBV3-1 (or the pseudogene TRBV3-2) and TRBJ2-3; D possibly corresponds to TRBD1 (5 bases). Germline V gene lookup returns CDR1 LGHDT and CDR2 YNNKEL (reference sequence). Trimming removed 6 bases at V and 0 bases at J, with 13 bases between. The CDR3 is 15 amino acids.

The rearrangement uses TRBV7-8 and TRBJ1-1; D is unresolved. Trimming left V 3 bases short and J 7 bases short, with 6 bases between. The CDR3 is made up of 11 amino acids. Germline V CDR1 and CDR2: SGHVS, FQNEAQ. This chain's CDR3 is CASSLGDEAFF. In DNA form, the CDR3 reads TGTGCCAGCAGCTTGGGAGATGAAGCTTTCTTT.

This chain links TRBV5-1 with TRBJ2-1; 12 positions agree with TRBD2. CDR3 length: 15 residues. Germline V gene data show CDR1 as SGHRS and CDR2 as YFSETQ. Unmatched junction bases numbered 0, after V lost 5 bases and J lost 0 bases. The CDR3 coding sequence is TGCGCCAGCAGGACTAGCGGGAGCTCCTACAATGAGCAGTTCTTC. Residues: CASRTSGSSYNEQFF.

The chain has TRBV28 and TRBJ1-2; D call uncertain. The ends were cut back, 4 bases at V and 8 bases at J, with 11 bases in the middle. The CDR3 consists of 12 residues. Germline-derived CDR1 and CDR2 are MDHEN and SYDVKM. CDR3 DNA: TGTGCCAGCAGTTCCCTAGGAGGGGGCTACACCTTC. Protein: CASSSLGGGYTF.

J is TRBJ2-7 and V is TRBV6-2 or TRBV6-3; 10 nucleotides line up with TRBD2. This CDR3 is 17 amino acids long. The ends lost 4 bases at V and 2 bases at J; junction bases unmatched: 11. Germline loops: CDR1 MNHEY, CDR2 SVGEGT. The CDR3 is CASSLEGRTSGTYEQYF. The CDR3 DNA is TGTGCCAGCAGTTTGGAAGGCAGGACTAGCGGTACCTACGAGCAGTACTTC.

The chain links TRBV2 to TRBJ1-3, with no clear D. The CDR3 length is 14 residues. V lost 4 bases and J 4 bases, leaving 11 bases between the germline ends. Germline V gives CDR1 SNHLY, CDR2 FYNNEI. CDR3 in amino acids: CASSGVLAGNTIYF. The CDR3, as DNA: TGTGCCAGCAGTGGTGTGTTGGCCGGAAACACCATATATTTT.

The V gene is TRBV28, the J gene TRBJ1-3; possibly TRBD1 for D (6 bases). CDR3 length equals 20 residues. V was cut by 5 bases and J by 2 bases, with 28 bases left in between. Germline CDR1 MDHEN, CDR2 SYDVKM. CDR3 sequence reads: CASSVSALGDTKRTGNTIYF. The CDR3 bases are TGTGCCAGCAGTGTTTCAGCCCTGGGGGACACGAAACGGACTGGAAACACCATATATTTT.

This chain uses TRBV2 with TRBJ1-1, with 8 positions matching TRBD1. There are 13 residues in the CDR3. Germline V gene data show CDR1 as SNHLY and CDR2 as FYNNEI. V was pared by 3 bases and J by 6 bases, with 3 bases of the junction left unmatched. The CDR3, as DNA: TGTGCCAGCAGTGATCCAGGGGGCTCTGAAGCTTTCTTT. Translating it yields CASSDPGGSEAFF. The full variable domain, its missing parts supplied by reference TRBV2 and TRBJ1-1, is EPEVTQTPSHQVTQMGQEVILRCVPISNHLYFYWYRQILGQKVEFLVSFYNNEISEKSEIFDDQFSVERPDGSNFTLKIRSTKLEDSAMYFCASSDPGGSEAFFGQGTRLTVV.

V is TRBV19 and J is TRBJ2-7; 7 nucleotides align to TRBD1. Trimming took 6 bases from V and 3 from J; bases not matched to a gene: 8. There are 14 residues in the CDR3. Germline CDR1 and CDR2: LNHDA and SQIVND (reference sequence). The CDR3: CASSIQGRNYEQYF. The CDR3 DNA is TGTGCCAGTAGCATACAGGGGCGGAACTACGAGCAGTACTTC.

The chain's CDR3 is CASNAGQGVTEAFF. The CDR3, as DNA: TGTGCCAGTAACGCGGGACAGGGTGTCACTGAAGCTTTCTTT. The rearrangement joins TRBV19 to TRBJ1-1; 9 positions match TRBD1. Per germline, CDR1 LNHDA and CDR2 SQIVND (reference sequence). The length of the CDR3 is 14 residues. J was trimmed by 4 bases and V by 7 bases; bases with no gene match: 7.

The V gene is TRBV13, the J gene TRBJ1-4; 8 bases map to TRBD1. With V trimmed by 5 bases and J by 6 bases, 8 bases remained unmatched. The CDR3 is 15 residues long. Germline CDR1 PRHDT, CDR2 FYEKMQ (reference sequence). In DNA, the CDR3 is TGTGCCAGCAGCAAGCGACAGGGGTGGGATGAAAAACTGTTTTTT. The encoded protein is CASSKRQGWDEKLFF.

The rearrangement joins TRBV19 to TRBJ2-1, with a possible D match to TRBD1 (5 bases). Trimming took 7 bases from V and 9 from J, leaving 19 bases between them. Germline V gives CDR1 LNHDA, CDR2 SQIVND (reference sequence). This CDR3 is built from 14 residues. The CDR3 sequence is CASNPDMDTGEQFF. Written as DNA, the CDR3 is TGTGCCAGTAACCCCGATATGGACACAGGTGAGCAGTTCTTC.

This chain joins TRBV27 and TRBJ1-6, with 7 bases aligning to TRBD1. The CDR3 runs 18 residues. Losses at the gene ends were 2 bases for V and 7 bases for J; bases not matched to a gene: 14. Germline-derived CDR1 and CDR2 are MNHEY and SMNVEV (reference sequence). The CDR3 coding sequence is TGTGCCAGCAGTTTACCGACAGGGAAAGTCGGTTGGAATTCACCCCTCCACTTT. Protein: CASSLPTGKVGWNSPLHF.

The CDR3 region is CASSHGGNYGYTF. In DNA form, the CDR3 reads TGTGCCAGCAGCCATGGGGGCAACTATGGCTACACCTTC. The chain links TRBV3-1 (or the pseudogene TRBV3-2) to TRBJ1-2; a possible D gene is TRBD1 (6 bases). CDR3 length: 13 residues. Germline-derived CDR1 and CDR2 are LGHDT and YNNKEL (reference sequence). Between the trimmed V and J ends, which lost 3 bases and 2 bases, there was a span of 7 bases.